The source of this TCR beta chain is a study of technical replicates of blood from a handful of donors. Clones were sequenced by immunoSEQ multiplex PCR, and TCRdb holds only the in-frame ones, with some missing. The sample consists of tens of thousands of clones, 85% to 95% of them appearing once. Looked up from germline, CDR1 is SGHNT and CDR2 is YENEEA. There are 16 residues in the CDR3. V trimming: 5 bases; J trimming: 2 bases; junction bases outside the gene matches: 6. The TCR comes from a human donor in good health. The sequenced material came from T cells isolated from PBMCs. V and J are TRBV11-3 and TRBJ2-5, with TRBD2 matching 12 bases. The DNA of the CDR3 is TGTGCCAGCAGCCCCTCCGGGACTAGCGGGCAAGAGACCCAGTACTTC. It is translated as CASSPSGTSGQETQYF.